One and the same sample provided the 27 T cell receptor beta chains below, sequenced in a study of molecular identifiers for immune sequencing clone quantification (dated by TCRdb to 2016 to 2019). Libraries were prepared through PCR. Instrument used: NextSeq 500. The public reads were reanalyzed by TCRdb: fastp trimming at Q25, MiXCR alignment, in-frame beta chains only. Identical CDR3 proteins give one entry, which carries the most common genes and DNA. Here the sample has roughly 630,000 distinct CDR3 sequences; roughly 25% occur a single time. The biggest ten clones account for 0.78% of the sample. The sample was naive CD8+ T cells from blood, with Jurkat cell RNA spiked in. The cell subset or site label on this specimen signifies: FACS-sorted CD8+CD4-CCR7+CD45RA+ naive T cells. Receptor source: a human donor in good health. Some libraries in this study had Jurkat cell RNA spiked in.

This clonotype was observed many times. The chain is built from TRBV7-9 and TRBJ2-7, with D unresolved. Trimming took 4 bases from V and 2 from J, leaving 15 bases between them. The CDR3 is 15 amino acids. CDR1 is SEHNR and CDR2 is FQNEAQ in the germline V gene (reference sequence). The CDR3 sequence is CASSSPAVMAYEQYF. The CDR3 nucleotides read TGTGCCAGCAGCTCGCCGGCGGTAATGGCCTACGAGCAGTACTTC.

Comment on this clonotype: This may arise from a read error, as a much more abundant clone is one base away. The chain joins TRBV7-9 to TRBJ1-1; 10 positions agree with TRBD1. This CDR3 is 16 amino acids long. Germline CDR1 is SEHNR and CDR2 is FQNEAQ (reference sequence). V lost 4 bases to trimming and J lost 4 bases; unmatched junction nucleotides: 9. DNA for the CDR3: TGTGCCAGCAGCTACTGGACAGGGGGATTTAGCACTGAAGCTTTCTTT. This translates into CASSYWTGGFSTEAFF.

This clonotype has just a few counts. This chain uses TRBV25-1 with TRBJ2-1; D gene ambiguous. CDR1 and CDR2 from the germline V gene are MGHDK and SYGVNS. There are 13 residues in the CDR3. V lost 3 bases, J lost 5 bases, and 8 bases lay in between. The CDR3, as DNA: TGTGCCAGCAGTGAGGGTTATAACAATGAGCAGTTCTTC. This translates into CASSEGYNNEQFF.

The chain employs TRBV15 and TRBJ2-7; maybe TRBD1 (6 bases). Trimming pared 5 bases from V and 3 bases from J, leaving 11 bases between. CDR1 and CDR2 (germline): LNHNV, YYDKDF (reference sequence). The CDR3 is made up of 13 amino acids. The CDR3 DNA is TGTGCCACCAGCTCCAGGGGCTACTACGAGCAGTACTTC. Translated: CATSSRGYYEQYF.

To note about this clonotype: Since a much larger clone is just one base distant, this may be a read error. The chain combines TRBV6-5 with TRBJ2-7; D is unclear. The CDR3 totals 13 residues. Looked up from germline, CDR1 is MNHEY and CDR2 is SVGAGI. V gave up 0 bases and J gave up 9 bases, with 12 bases separating them. CDR3 residues: CASSYSSALGQYF. The CDR3 DNA follows: TGTGCCAGCAGTTACTCTTCGGCTCTGGGGCAGTACTTC.

This clonotype was seen once. The chain employs TRBV4-1 and TRBJ2-3; D is unresolved. Trimming shortened V by 1 base and J by 0 bases, and 8 bases separated the two germline ends. Germline CDR1 reads MGHRA; CDR2 reads YSYEKL. This CDR3 spans 15 amino acids. CDR3 DNA: TGCGCCAGCAGCCAAGGGAGCAGGAGCACAGATACGCAGTATTTT. Encoded protein: CASSQGSRSTDTQYF.

This clonotype was recorded at least ten times. This chain joins TRBV7-9 and TRBJ2-3; D assignment may be TRBD1 or TRBD2 (5 bases each). V lost 5 bases and J lost 4, with 13 bases in between. In germline, CDR1 is SEHNR, CDR2 FQNEAQ (reference sequence). This CDR3 has 14 amino acids. The CDR3 nucleotides read TGTGCCAGCAGCGCTCGGGACCTCCCAGATACGCAGTATTTT. The encoded protein is CASSARDLPDTQYF.

Concerning this clonotype: Just one base apart from a much larger clone, this may be a read error. J is TRBJ2-3 and V is TRBV20-1, with 14 bases that match TRBD2. The germline V gene encodes CDR1 DFQATT and CDR2 SNEGSKA (reference sequence). Trimming took 3 bases from V and 4 from J; bases not matched to a gene: 12. The CDR3 is 18 amino acids. The DNA of the CDR3 is TGCAGTGCTAGTGCAGCGGGACTAGCGGGAGAGTTCTCAGATACGCAGTATTTT. This gives the protein CSASAAGLAGEFSDTQYF.

V usage is TRBV6-2 or TRBV6-3 and J usage is TRBJ1-2, with D tentatively TRBD1 (5 bases). V lost 3 bases and J lost 2, with 7 bases in between. CDR3 size: 13 residues. Germline CDR1 is MNHEY and CDR2 is SVGEGT. The CDR3, as DNA: TGTGCCAGCAGTTATCACAGGAACTATGGCTACACCTTC. As protein: CASSYHRNYGYTF.

In its sample, this clonotype was seen a few times. The chain recombines TRBV20-1 with TRBJ2-1; no clear D gene. The V gene lost 0 bases and the J gene lost 1 base, with 10 bases spanning the gap. Germline values: CDR1 DFQATT, CDR2 SNEGSKA (reference sequence). The CDR3 has 15 residues. CDR3 sequence reads: CSARDRSWSYNEQFF. Written as DNA, the CDR3 is TGCAGTGCTAGAGATCGGTCCTGGTCCTACAATGAGCAGTTCTTC.

Worth noting for this clonotype: One junction end disagrees with the germline gene, perhaps due to a read error. The chain couples TRBV2 to TRBJ2-5; D perhaps matches TRBD2 (5 bases). From germline, CDR1 is SNHLY and CDR2 FYNNEI. The CDR3 totals 14 residues. CDR3 sequence (DNA): TGTGCCAGCACCCCGGGAAGGAATTTAGAGCCCCAGTACTTC. Its translation is CASTPGRNLEPQYF.

Concerning this clonotype: Just one base apart from a much larger clone, this may be a read error. The V call is TRBV7-9, the J call TRBJ2-5, with TRBD1 as a possible D gene (6 bases). The CDR3 is 14 amino acids. Germline CDR1 reads SEHNR; CDR2 reads FQNEAQ (reference sequence). The CDR3 loop is CASSSEQGKEAQYF. In DNA form, the CDR3 reads TGTGCCAGCAGCTCAGAACAGGGCAAAGAGGCCCAGTACTTC.

This clonotype was recorded many times. The chain carries TRBV4-3 and TRBJ1-1; D gene ambiguous. In germline, CDR1 is LGHNA, CDR2 YSLEER. This CDR3 is 15 amino acids long. Trimming stripped 1 base from V and 5 bases from J, with 14 bases between. CDR3 residues: CASSQVFSGLTEAFF. DNA of the CDR3: TGCGCCAGCAGCCAAGTGTTTTCGGGGTTAACTGAAGCTTTCTTT.

Comments on this clonotype: This may come from a read error, since a much larger clone is one base off. This chain joins TRBV27 and TRBJ2-2; possible D gene TRBD2, 6 bases. Looked up from germline, CDR1 is MNHEY and CDR2 is SMNVEV (reference sequence). The CDR3 has 13 amino acids. The DNA of the CDR3 is TGTGCCAGCAGTTTACAGAACACCGGGGGGCTGTTTTTT. Protein: CASSLQNTGGLFF.

About this clonotype: This clone may be a read error of a much larger clone one base away. The chain is built from TRBV7-6 and TRBJ1-1, with 7 bases fitting TRBD1. The J segment lost 5 bases and the V segment lost 5 bases, leaving 5 bases of the junction unmatched. The CDR3 has 13 amino acids. Germline V CDR1 and CDR2: SGHVS, FNYEAQ. CDR3 residues: CASSTSGGTEAFF. The CDR3 DNA sequence: TGTGCCAGCAGCACATCAGGGGGGACTGAAGCTTTCTTT.

A note on this clonotype: A much bigger clone sits one base away, suggesting this may be a read error. The rearrangement joins TRBV6-5 to TRBJ2-5, with a possible D match to TRBD2 (6 bases). The CDR3 is 15 amino acids. CDR1 is MNHEY and CDR2 is SVGAGI in the germline V gene. The CDR3 DNA is TGTGCCAGCAGTTACCTCGCCAGCGGGCGAGAGCCCCAGTACTTC. As protein: CASSYLASGREPQYF.

Many counts were recorded for this clonotype. DNA for the CDR3: TGTGCCTGGGAACACTCCAGGGGGAAGTTCTTC. Translation: CAWEHSRGKFF. This chain connects TRBV30 to TRBJ2-1; 7 bases are shared with TRBD1. This CDR3 spans 11 amino acids. Germline V gene lookup returns CDR1 GTSNPN and CDR2 SVGIG (reference sequence). V lost 5 bases to trimming and J lost 14 bases; unmatched junction nucleotides: 9.

This clonotype showed up many times. The chain couples TRBV9 to TRBJ1-3; D remains unclear. There are 15 residues in the CDR3. V was cut by 4 bases and J by 0 bases, with 11 bases left in between. The germline V gene has CDR1 SGDLS and CDR2 YYNGEE. CDR3 coding DNA: TGTGCCAGCAGCCCTGACTATAGCTCTGGAAACACCATATATTTT. Its protein product is CASSPDYSSGNTIYF.

Details on this clonotype: The junction does not match germline at one end; this may be a read error. This chain links TRBV20-1 with TRBJ2-3; 8 bases are a match to TRBD2. The CDR3 runs to 17 residues. The germline V gene encodes CDR1 DFQATT and CDR2 SNEGSKA (reference sequence). CDR3 bases: TGCAGTGCTAGAGATCAAGGTAGCGGGGTCAGCACAGGTACGCAGTATTTT. This encodes CSARDQGSGVSTGTQYF.

The V call is TRBV2, the J call TRBJ2-7; TRBD1 matches at 10 bases. CDR3 length: 15 amino acids. The trim removed 6 bases at V and 4 bases at J, leaving 9 bases unmatched. The V gene's germline CDR1 is SNHLY and CDR2 FYNNEI. The CDR3 DNA sequence: TGTGCCAGCAGAACGGGACAGGGGCAACTATACGAGCAGTACTTC. Amino acids: CASRTGQGQLYEQYF.

The genes are TRBV5-4 and TRBJ2-7, with a possible D match to TRBD1 (5 bases). Germline V lookup: CDR1 SGHNT, CDR2 YYREEE (reference sequence). CDR3 length equals 14 residues. V lost 4 bases to trimming and J lost 4 bases, with 15 bases between them. The CDR3 protein is CASSPVDRLYEQYF. The CDR3 region has the DNA TGTGCCAGCAGCCCCGTCGACAGATTATACGAGCAGTACTTC.

Concerning this clonotype: A single base separates this from a much larger clone, so it may be a read error. The V gene is TRBV5-1, the J gene TRBJ2-3; TRBD1 matches at 7 bases. The CDR3 has 15 residues. Germline V gene lookup returns CDR1 SGHRS and CDR2 YFSETQ. Trimming at V came to 3 bases and at J to 14 bases, leaving 18 bases not matched to a gene. The CDR3 sequence is CASSSMDRNTGELYF. The CDR3 nucleotides read TGCGCCAGCAGCTCAATGGACAGGAACACCGGGGAGCTGTATTTT. Drawing the rest from reference TRBV5-1 and TRBJ2-3, the complete variable domain is KAGVTQTPRYLIKTRGQQVTLSCSPISGHRSVSWYQQTPGQGLQFLFEYFSETQRNKGNFPGRFSGRQFSNSRSEMNVSTLELGDSALYLCASSSMDRNTGELYFGPGTRLTVL.

As to this clonotype: One base away lies a much larger clone, so this may be a sequencing read error. The chain is built from TRBV3-1 and TRBJ2-3; D remains unclear. Per germline, CDR1 LGHDT and CDR2 YNNKEL (reference sequence). The CDR3 is 15 residues long. Here the CDR3 DNA reads TGTGCCCGCAGCCAAGAAGGACCGGTTGGAGATACGCAGTATTTT. Protein sequence: CARSQEGPVGDTQYF.

This clonotype was found many times. The chain uses TRBV29-1 and TRBJ1-1; no clear D gene. Between the trimmed V and J ends, which lost 6 bases and 1 base, there was a span of 9 bases. CDR1 is SQVTM, CDR2 ANQGSEA, per germline. This CDR3 has 12 residues. The CDR3 sequence is CSVAGRNTEAFF. The CDR3 nucleotides are TGCAGCGTCGCTGGGAGGAACACTGAAGCTTTCTTT.

CDR3 residues: CASSQANGIFDEQYF. The DNA for the CDR3 is TGCGCCAGCAGCCAAGCTAACGGAATCTTCGACGAGCAGTACTTC. The chain is built from TRBV4-1 and TRBJ2-7, with no clear D. CDR1 is MGHRA, CDR2 YSYEKL, per germline. V lost 1 base and J 5 bases, leaving 15 bases between the germline ends. The length of the CDR3 is 15 residues.

This clonotype was picked up a small number of times. This sequence joins TRBV19 and TRBJ2-2, with 9 nucleotides matching TRBD2. CDR1 LNHDA and CDR2 SQIVND come from the germline V gene (reference sequence). The J segment lost 7 bases and the V segment lost 6 bases, leaving 9 bases of the junction unmatched. This CDR3 comprises 15 residues. CDR3 bases: TGTGCCAGTAGCCGACTAGCGGAGGGGAGCGGGGAGCTGTTTTTT. This encodes CASSRLAEGSGELFF.

The V gene is TRBV27, the J gene TRBJ1-1; TRBD1 might be the D (5 bases). Germline values: CDR1 MNHEY, CDR2 SMNVEV (reference sequence). The germline V and J ends were trimmed by 8 bases and 7 bases, with 17 bases remaining between them. The CDR3 extends over 13 amino acids. The CDR3 nucleotides are TGTGCCAGCTTGACGGGAGGGGATGGTGAAGCTTTCTTT. This codes for CASLTGGDGEAFF.